These 31 T cell receptor beta chains originate from one sample sequenced in a study of T cell changes during pregnancy in multiple sclerosis. Assay used: immunoSEQ multiplex PCR; TCRdb lists only in-frame clones, some missing. The sample holds tens of thousands of clones, roughly nine tenths seen once. Sequences were derived from CD4+ T cells from peripheral blood mononuclear cells, sampled after pregnancy. All receptors come from a female donor in good health, enrolled as a control in a pregnancy study.

This sequence joins TRBV15 and TRBJ1-4; 12 bases fit TRBD1. The trim removed 2 bases at V and 7 bases at J, leaving 5 bases unmatched. Germline V CDR1 and CDR2: LNHNV, YYDKDF (reference sequence). The CDR3 totals 16 residues. This CDR3 is CATSRKAGQGAEKLFF. The CDR3 bases are TGTGCCACCAGCAGAAAAGCGGGACAGGGGGCTGAAAAACTGTTTTTT.

The chain recombines TRBV30 with TRBJ2-2; TRBD2 agrees at 16 bases. J lost 7 bases, V lost 0 bases, and 8 bases had no gene match. In germline, CDR1 is GTSNPN, CDR2 SVGIG (reference sequence). The CDR3 runs 18 residues. CDR3 residues: CAWSVRPGTSGRGGELFF. The CDR3 nucleotides read TGTGCCTGGAGTGTACGCCCCGGGACTAGCGGGAGGGGCGGGGAGCTGTTTTTT. Drawing the rest from reference TRBV30 and TRBJ2-2, the complete variable domain is SQTIHQWPATLVQPVGSPLSLECTVEGTSNPNLYWYRQAAGRGLQLLFYSVGIGQISSEVPQNLSASRPQDRQFILSSKKLLLSDSGFYLCAWSVRPGTSGRGGELFFGEGSRLTVL.

The J gene is TRBJ2-3, the V gene TRBV27, with D uncertain. The CDR3 loop spans 12 amino acids. Between the trimmed V and J ends, which lost 8 bases and 8 bases, there was a span of 14 bases. Germline CDR1 reads MNHEY; CDR2 reads SMNVEV (reference sequence). DNA of the CDR3: TGTGCCAGCGCCGTCCCGTACGGTACGCAGTATTTT. Encoded protein: CASAVPYGTQYF.

This rearrangement joins TRBV27 to TRBJ2-5, with 7 bases matching TRBD2. J was trimmed by 1 base and V by 0 bases; bases with no gene match: 11. CDR3 length: 18 residues. The germline V gene encodes CDR1 MNHEY and CDR2 SMNVEV (reference sequence). CDR3: CASSLSPLQRGGQETQYF. DNA of the CDR3: TGTGCCAGCAGTTTATCCCCACTCCAGCGGGGTGGCCAAGAGACCCAGTACTTC.

The chain recombines TRBV5-4 with TRBJ1-3; 8 nucleotides match TRBD1. The CDR3 contains 16 residues. Germline trimming cut 4 bases from V and 2 bases from J; bases unmatched to any gene: 8. Per the germline V gene, CDR1 is SGHNT and CDR2 is YYREEE (reference sequence). CDR3: CASSPPGGSAGNTIYF. CDR3 nucleotide sequence: TGTGCCAGCAGCCCGCCAGGGGGCTCGGCTGGAAACACCATATATTTT.

J is TRBJ2-1 and V is TRBV5-1; TRBD2 might be the D (6 bases). The germline gives CDR1 SGHRS, CDR2 YFSETQ. The CDR3 runs 16 residues. Trimming removed 6 bases from V and 0 bases from J, with 16 bases in between. The CDR3 loop reads CASNLGSSASYNEQFF. As DNA, the CDR3 is TGCGCCAGCAATCTTGGTTCTAGCGCCTCCTACAATGAGCAGTTCTTC.

The sample holds one count of this clone. This chain joins TRBV6-6 and TRBJ2-7, with D perhaps matching TRBD1 (6 bases). Trimming took 2 bases from V and 0 from J, leaving 11 bases between them. Germline V gene sequence: CDR1 MNHNY, CDR2 SVGAGI (reference sequence). The CDR3 has 15 amino acids. The CDR3 DNA follows: TGTGCCAGCAGTTACCACAGGGCGAGCTCCTACGAGCAGTACTTC. Its protein product is CASSYHRASSYEQYF.

The chain joins TRBV6-1 to TRBJ2-7; 10 positions agree with TRBD1. Trimming at V came to 9 bases and at J to 3 bases, leaving 11 bases not matched to a gene. The germline gives CDR1 MNHNS, CDR2 SASEGT. The CDR3 length is 15 residues. The CDR3 sequence: CASTPRGQGDYEQYF. CDR3 DNA: TGTGCCAGTACCCCCCGAGGACAGGGGGACTACGAGCAGTACTTC.

The V and J genes are TRBV6-6 and TRBJ1-2; no clear D gene. The CDR3 spans 11 residues. The germline V gene encodes CDR1 MNHNY and CDR2 SVGAGI (reference sequence). V shed 6 bases and J shed 4 bases, with 6 bases lying between them. CDR3 in amino acids: CASSPGYGYTF. The DNA of the CDR3 is TGTGCCAGCAGCCCGGGCTATGGCTACACCTTC.

This CDR3 reads CACRGYTEAFF. The CDR3 DNA is TGTGCCTGCAGGGGGTACACTGAAGCTTTCTTT. This chain links TRBV30 with TRBJ1-1; 7 bases line up with TRBD1. The CDR3 covers 11 residues. The J segment lost 3 bases and the V segment lost 6 bases, leaving 1 base of the junction unmatched. The germline V gene encodes CDR1 GTSNPN and CDR2 SVGIG (reference sequence).

The J gene is TRBJ2-5, the V gene TRBV13; TRBD1 matches 9 bases. The length of the CDR3 is 15 residues. V was pared by 5 bases and J by 0 bases, with 4 bases of the junction left unmatched. CDR1 is PRHDT, CDR2 FYEKMQ, per germline (reference sequence). This CDR3 is CASSEGQGNQETQYF. The CDR3 nucleotides read TGTGCCAGCAGCGAAGGACAGGGGAACCAAGAGACCCAGTACTTC.

The rearrangement joins TRBV7-3 to TRBJ2-1; 7 bases are a match to TRBD2. This CDR3 contains 15 residues. The germline gives CDR1 SGHTA, CDR2 FQGTGA. The V and J ends lost 1 base and 5 bases, in that order; junction bases with no gene match: 5. CDR3 nucleotide sequence: TGTGCCAGCAGCTTAAAAAGCGGGGCCCACAATGAGCAGTTCTTC. Translation gives CASSLKSGAHNEQFF.

The gene calls are TRBV18 and TRBJ1-2; 9 nucleotides agree with TRBD1. Trimming at V came to 6 bases and at J to 6 bases, leaving 8 bases not matched to a gene. Germline loops: CDR1 KGHSH, CDR2 LQKENI. The CDR3 spans 14 residues. The CDR3 bases are TGTGCCAGCTCGCCTCCGGGACAGGGTGATGGCTACACCTTC. Protein: CASSPPGQGDGYTF.

The V gene is TRBV27, the J gene TRBJ2-5; D perhaps matches TRBD2 (5 bases). Germline-derived CDR1 and CDR2 are MNHEY and SMNVEV (reference sequence). The CDR3 contains 14 residues. The ends were cut back, 5 bases at V and 2 bases at J, with 12 bases in the middle. The CDR3, as DNA: TGTGCCAGCAGTCCAAGGACTTTGCAAGAGACCCAGTACTTC. This sequence encodes CASSPRTLQETQYF.

This chain connects TRBV10-2 to TRBJ2-2; TRBD2 might be the D (5 bases). This CDR3 is built from 13 residues. CDR1 and CDR2 (germline): WSHSY, SAAADI. V dropped 6 bases and J dropped 0 bases, with 5 bases sitting between them. CDR3 coding DNA: TGCGCCAGCAGAGCGGCGAACACCGGGGAGCTGTTTTTT. Translated, it gives CASRAANTGELFF.

The chain has TRBV23-1 and TRBJ2-4; the D gene is possibly TRBD2 (7 bases). TRBV23-1 is identified as an open reading frame with a role that is uncertain. There are 19 residues in the CDR3. Between the trimmed V and J ends, which lost 3 bases and 0 bases, there was a span of 21 bases. CDR3 in DNA: TGCGCCAGCAGTCAGCGGGGGACCGGGACAAAGCTAGCCAAAAACATTCAGTACTTC. Translating gives CASSQRGTGTKLAKNIQYF.

In DNA, the CDR3 is TGTGCCAGCAGGCCCGGGAATAAAGTCTACGAGCAGTACTTC. Amino acid sequence: CASRPGNKVYEQYF. The rearrangement links TRBV6-1 to TRBJ2-7; D might be TRBD2 (5 bases). The CDR3 consists of 14 residues. Germline V gives CDR1 MNHNS, CDR2 SASEGT. V was pared by 6 bases and J by 3 bases, with 15 bases between.

The rearrangement links TRBV15 to TRBJ1-1; TRBD1 might be the D (6 bases). Germline-derived CDR1 and CDR2 are LNHNV and YYDKDF (reference sequence). V was clipped by 1 base and J by 0 bases, with 9 bases between them. CDR3 length equals 15 residues. CDR3 sequence: CATSRGQVLNTEAFF. CDR3 coding DNA: TGTGCCACCAGCAGAGGACAGGTCTTGAACACTGAAGCTTTCTTT.

V usage is TRBV5-4 and J usage is TRBJ2-5; unclear D gene. CDR1 SGHNT and CDR2 YYREEE come from the germline V gene (reference sequence). Trimming left V 4 bases short and J 3 bases short, with 4 bases between. The CDR3 runs 11 residues. CDR3 amino acids: CASSQKETQYF. The CDR3 bases are TGTGCCAGCAGCCAGAAAGAGACCCAGTACTTC.

The V and J genes are TRBV5-1 and TRBJ2-2; D is perhaps TRBD2 (6 bases). Germline lookup yields CDR1 SGHRS and CDR2 YFSETQ. This CDR3 contains 14 residues. Deletions cut 9 bases from V and 0 bases from J, with 12 bases between. The CDR3 DNA follows: TGCGCCACCTCGAGGGAGGCGAACACCGGGGAGCTGTTTTTT. Amino acids: CATSREANTGELFF.

The rearrangement links TRBV16 to TRBJ1-4, with 7 bases matching TRBD1. CDR3 size: 15 residues. Looked up from germline, CDR1 is KGHSY and CDR2 is FQNENV. With V trimmed by 4 bases and J by 4 bases, 6 bases remained unmatched. The chain's CDR3 is CASSRSDRINEKLFF. DNA for the CDR3: TGTGCCAGCAGCCGGTCGGACAGGATTAATGAAAAACTGTTTTTT. The whole variable domain, remainder taken from reference TRBV16 and TRBJ1-4, is GEEVAQTPKHLVRGEGQKAKLYCAPIKGHSYVFWYQQVLKNEFKFLISFQNENVFDETGMPKERFSAKCLPNSPCSLEIQATKLEDSAVYFCASSRSDRINEKLFFGSGTQLSVL.

The chain is built from TRBV19 and TRBJ1-2; D not resolved. Deletions cut 0 bases from V and 2 bases from J, with 7 bases between. This CDR3 is built from 14 residues. CDR1 and CDR2 (germline): LNHDA, SQIVND (reference sequence). The CDR3 loop reads CASSIDPENYGYTF. The CDR3 nucleotides are TGTGCCAGTAGTATAGATCCAGAAAACTATGGCTACACCTTC.

This clone appeared a single time. The genes are TRBV19 and TRBJ2-1, with D possibly TRBD1 on 6 matching bases. V was shortened by 9 bases and J by 5 bases, with 20 bases between the two germline ends. The germline V gene encodes CDR1 LNHDA and CDR2 SQIVND (reference sequence). The CDR3 covers 15 residues. The CDR3 nucleotides are TGTGCCAGCGAGGGATCGCCAGGGGTGGACAATGAGCAGTTCTTC. It encodes CASEGSPGVDNEQFF.

This clone was counted only a few times. The V gene is TRBV21-1, the J gene TRBJ2-5; no DNA check was done on the table's D call, TRBD1. TRBV21-1 is an annotated pseudogene. The CDR3 has 17 amino acids. CDR3 sequence: CASSKDGQGSDQETQYF. The CDR3 region has the DNA TGTGCCAGCAGCAAAGACGGACAGGGGTCGGACCAAGAGACCCAGTACTTC.

Points on this clone: The junction differs from germline at one of its ends, possibly a read error. J is TRBJ1-1 and V is TRBV6-5; D is unclear. The CDR3 is 15 residues long. Germline CDR1 reads MNHEY; CDR2 reads SVGAGI. The CDR3 nucleotides are TGTGCCAGCAGAAGCCATGCAGGTTCGGTCACTGAAGCTTCCTTT. It yields the protein CASRSHAGSVTEASF.

The rearrangement joins TRBV7-9 to TRBJ1-1; 11 nucleotides line up with TRBD1. This CDR3 region has 16 residues. Trimming took 4 bases from V and 4 from J; bases not matched to a gene: 8. Germline V gives CDR1 SEHNR, CDR2 FQNEAQ (reference sequence). Here the CDR3 DNA reads TGTGCCAGCAGCTCTGGACAGGGGGCTTTGGGCACTGAAGCTTTCTTT. Translating it yields CASSSGQGALGTEAFF.

Concerning this clone itself: Other DNA sequences in the same sample also yield this CDR3. This sequence joins TRBV2 and TRBJ2-7; 8 bases match TRBD2. The V gene's germline CDR1 is SNHLY and CDR2 FYNNEI. J lost 2 bases, V lost 5 bases, and 5 bases had no gene match. The CDR3 consists of 14 residues. The CDR3 region is CASSRTSGTYEQYF. CDR3 coding DNA: TGTGCCAGCAGTCGTACTAGCGGCACCTACGAGCAGTACTTC.

The rearrangement uses TRBV9 and TRBJ1-6; TRBD1 might be the D (5 bases). CDR1 and CDR2 from the germline V gene are SGDLS and YYNGEE. Trimming removed 1 base at V and 9 bases at J, with 11 bases between. The CDR3 loop spans 14 amino acids. In nucleotides, the CDR3 is TGTGCCAGCAGCGTATTGCAGGGCGGTTCACCCCTCCACTTT. Its protein is CASSVLQGGSPLHF.

The chain links TRBV9 to TRBJ2-7; TRBD1 aligns across 9 bases. The CDR3 runs to 18 residues. Germline V gene sequence: CDR1 SGDLS, CDR2 YYNGEE. After removal of 0 bases from V and 3 bases from J, the junction contained 13 bases not matched to a gene. CDR3 sequence reads: CASSVGLPLRDRVYEQYF. CDR3 nucleotides: TGTGCCAGCAGCGTAGGCCTCCCGCTTCGGGACAGGGTCTACGAGCAGTACTTC.

This clone was seen a single time. The J gene is TRBJ1-1, the V gene TRBV6-5, with 9 bases aligning to TRBD1. CDR3 length: 14 residues. The germline CDR1 and CDR2 sequences are MNHEY and SVGAGI. Trimming cost V 4 bases and J 3 bases; bases outside gene matches: 3. The CDR3 sequence: CASSSQGAYTEAFF. The CDR3 nucleotides are TGTGCCAGCAGTTCACAGGGGGCTTACACTGAAGCTTTCTTT.

J is TRBJ1-4 and V is TRBV28; no reliable D call. Looked up from germline, CDR1 is MDHEN and CDR2 is SYDVKM. V was shortened by 5 bases and J by 3 bases, with 13 bases between the two germline ends. The CDR3 has 15 residues. The CDR3 sequence is CASSAAGSPNEKLFF. CDR3 DNA: TGTGCCAGCAGTGCAGCGGGATCACCTAATGAAAAACTGTTTTTT. The full variable domain, completed using reference TRBV28 and TRBJ1-4, is DVKVTQSSRYLVKRTGEKVFLECVQDMDHENMFWYRQDPGLGLRLIYFSYDVKMKEKGDIPEGYSVSREKKERFSLILESASTNQTSMYLCASSAAGSPNEKLFFGSGTQLSVL.